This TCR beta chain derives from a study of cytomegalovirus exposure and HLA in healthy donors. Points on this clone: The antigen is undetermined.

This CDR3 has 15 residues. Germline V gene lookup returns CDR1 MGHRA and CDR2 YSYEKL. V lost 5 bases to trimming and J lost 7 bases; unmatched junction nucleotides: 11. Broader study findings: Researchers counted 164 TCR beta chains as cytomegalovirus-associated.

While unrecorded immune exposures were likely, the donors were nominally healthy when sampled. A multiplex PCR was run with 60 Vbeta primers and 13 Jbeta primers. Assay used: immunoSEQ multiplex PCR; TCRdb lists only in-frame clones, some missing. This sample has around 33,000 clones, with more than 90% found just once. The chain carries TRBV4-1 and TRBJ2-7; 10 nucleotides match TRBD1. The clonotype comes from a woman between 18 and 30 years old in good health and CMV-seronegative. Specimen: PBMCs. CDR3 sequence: CASSKPGTGAAEQYF. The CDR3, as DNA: TGCGCCAGCAGCAAACCCGGGACAGGGGCCGCTGAGCAGTACTTC.